The clone carrying this T cell receptor (beta chain) was observed many times. Germline V gene sequence: CDR1 SGHTA, CDR2 FQGNSA. V lost 2 bases, J lost 2 bases, and 0 bases lay in between. CDR3 length: 11 amino acids. Deep was the level at which the assay was run. Here immunoSEQ multiplex PCR was the method, and the copy in TCRdb shows in-frame clones only, minus some. The sample contains about 490,000 clones, around 80% of which appear only once. Healthy HIV-negative adults without recent acute infections or vaccinations served as donors. The donors, all of them Caucasian adults, lived in Nashville, Tennessee. The data stem from a study of shared clonotypes between healthy human individuals.

The receptor comes from a woman aged 40 to 50 in good health. Some clones in this sample may be carry-over from other donors' samples. Sequencing was done on a sample of PBMCs. The rearrangement joins TRBV7-2 to TRBJ1-1; D remains unclear. The CDR3 reads CASSLNTEAFF. The DNA for the CDR3 is TGTGCCAGCAGCTTAAACACTGAAGCTTTCTTT.